This TCR beta chain originates from a study of blood T cells in healthy people across ages. Points from the study as a whole: Per million T cells, TCR beta diversity dropped roughly linearly as age increased. Long-lived donors had more naive CD4+ cells and higher diversity than aged donors. Naive T cell percentage by flow cytometry tracked strongly with beta diversity.

With regard to this clonotype: Its antigen remains unidentified.

With a J-beta primer mix and a sample-barcoded 5' primer, a second PCR ran about 6 to 11 cycles. TCRdb analysed the 5' RACE reads with MiXCR anew, one entry per CDR3 protein. This sample has about 720,000 distinct CDR3 sequences, with 20% to 25% found just once. Sequenced input: blood. The origin of this receptor is a man between 65 and 80 years old in good health.

The CDR3 protein is CASRERQQETQYF. CDR3 DNA sequence: TGCGCCAGCAGGGAAAGACAGCAAGAGACCCAGTACTTC. J is TRBJ2-5 and V is TRBV10-2, with D perhaps matching TRBD1 (5 bases). CDR1 and CDR2 from the germline V gene are WSHSY and SAAADI. V lost 6 bases and J 2 bases, leaving 10 bases between the germline ends. The CDR3 spans 13 residues.